What follows describes a single T cell receptor (beta chain). Germline values: CDR1 LNHDA, CDR2 SQIVND (reference sequence). The V gene end was trimmed by 6 bases and the J gene end by 4 bases; junction bases not matched to a gene: 4. CDR3 length equals 13 residues. Libraries for TCRalpha and TCRbeta carried sample barcodes and unique molecular identifiers via 5'RACE. From the 5' RACE reads, TCRdb called clonotypes with MiXCR, one entry per CDR3 protein. The table has nearly 200,000 distinct CDR3 sequences, 15% to 20% seen once. This record belongs to a study of T-cell memory formation after mild COVID-19.

Material: PBMCs or a T cell subset sorted from them (not recorded which). This TCR derives from an adult woman who had mild COVID-19 (a few samples of this study predate the infection). Cell type and time point are not known. This chain joins TRBV19 and TRBJ2-5, with 8 bases fitting TRBD1. The CDR3 protein is CASSLRGRETQYF. As DNA, the CDR3 is TGTGCCAGTAGCCTCAGGGGGCGAGAGACCCAGTACTTC.